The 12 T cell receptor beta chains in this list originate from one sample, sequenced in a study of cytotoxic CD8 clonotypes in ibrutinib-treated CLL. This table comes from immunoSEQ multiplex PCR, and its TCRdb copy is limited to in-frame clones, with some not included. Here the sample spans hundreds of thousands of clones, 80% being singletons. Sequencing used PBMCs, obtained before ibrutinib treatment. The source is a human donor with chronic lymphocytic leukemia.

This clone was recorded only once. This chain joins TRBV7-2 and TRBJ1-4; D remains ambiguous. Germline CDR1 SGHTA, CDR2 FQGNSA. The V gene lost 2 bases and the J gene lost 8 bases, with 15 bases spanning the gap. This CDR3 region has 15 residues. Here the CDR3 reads CASSLIGSGSEKLFF. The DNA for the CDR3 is TGTGCCAGCAGCTTAATTGGGAGTGGCAGCGAAAAACTGTTTTTT.

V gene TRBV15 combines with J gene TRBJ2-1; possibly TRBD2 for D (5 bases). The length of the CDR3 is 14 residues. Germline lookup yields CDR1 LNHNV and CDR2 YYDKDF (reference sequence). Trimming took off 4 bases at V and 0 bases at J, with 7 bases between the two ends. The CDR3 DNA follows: TGTGCCACCAGCACACTAGGCTCCTACAATGAGCAGTTCTTC. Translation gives CATSTLGSYNEQFF.

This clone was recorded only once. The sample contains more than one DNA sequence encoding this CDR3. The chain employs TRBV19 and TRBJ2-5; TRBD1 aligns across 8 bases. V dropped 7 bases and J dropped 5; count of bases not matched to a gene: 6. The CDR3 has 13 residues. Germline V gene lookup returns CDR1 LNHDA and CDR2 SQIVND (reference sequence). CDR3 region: CASTPTGAETQYF. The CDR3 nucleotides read TGTGCCAGTACCCCGACAGGGGCGGAGACCCAGTACTTC.

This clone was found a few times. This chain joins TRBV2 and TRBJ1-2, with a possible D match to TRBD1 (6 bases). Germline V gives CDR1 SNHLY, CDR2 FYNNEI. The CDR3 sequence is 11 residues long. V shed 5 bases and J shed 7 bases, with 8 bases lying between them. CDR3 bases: TGTGCCAGCAGTACAGGGATTGGCTACACCTTC. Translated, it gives CASSTGIGYTF.

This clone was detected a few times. CDR3 sequence reads: CASSQQGYNEQFF. The CDR3 nucleotides read TGTGCCAGCAGCCAACAGGGCTACAATGAGCAGTTCTTC. The gene calls are TRBV14 and TRBJ2-1; a possible D gene is TRBD1 (5 bases). The V end was cut by 2 bases, the J end by 3 bases, with 5 bases between. This CDR3 has 13 amino acids. CDR1 and CDR2 (germline): SGHDN, FVKESK. The whole variable domain, filled in from reference TRBV14 and TRBJ2-1, reads EAGVTQFPSHSVIEKGQTVTLRCDPISGHDNLYWYRRVMGKEIKFLLHFVKESKQDESGMPNNRFLAERTGGTYSTLKVQPAELEDSGVYFCASSQQGYNEQFFGPGTRLTVL.

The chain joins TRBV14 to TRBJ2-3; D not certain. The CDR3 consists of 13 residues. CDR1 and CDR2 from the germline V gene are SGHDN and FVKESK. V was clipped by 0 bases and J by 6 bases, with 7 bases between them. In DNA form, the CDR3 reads TGTGCCAGCAGCCAAGATGGGCTTGATACGCAGTATTTT. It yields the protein CASSQDGLDTQYF.

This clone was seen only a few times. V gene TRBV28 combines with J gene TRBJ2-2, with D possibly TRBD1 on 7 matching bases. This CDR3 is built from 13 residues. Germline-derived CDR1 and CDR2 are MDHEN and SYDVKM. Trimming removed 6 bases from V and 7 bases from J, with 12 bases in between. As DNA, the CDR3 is TGTGCCAGCAGGCCAGGGGGACTCGGGGAGCTGTTTTTT. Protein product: CASRPGGLGELFF.

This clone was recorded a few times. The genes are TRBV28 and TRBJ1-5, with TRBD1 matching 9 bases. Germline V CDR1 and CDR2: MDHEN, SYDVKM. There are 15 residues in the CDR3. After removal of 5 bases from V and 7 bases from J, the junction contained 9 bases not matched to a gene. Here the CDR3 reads CASSRTGARRQPQHF. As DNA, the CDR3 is TGTGCCAGCAGTCGGACAGGGGCGAGGAGGCAGCCCCAGCATTTT.

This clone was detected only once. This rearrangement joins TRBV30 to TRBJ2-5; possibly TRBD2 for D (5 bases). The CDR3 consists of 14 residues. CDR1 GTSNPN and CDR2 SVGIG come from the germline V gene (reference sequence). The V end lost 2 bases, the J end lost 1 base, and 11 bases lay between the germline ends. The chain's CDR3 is CAWSSGKFQETQYF. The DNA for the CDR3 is TGTGCCTGGAGTTCCGGGAAATTCCAAGAGACCCAGTACTTC.

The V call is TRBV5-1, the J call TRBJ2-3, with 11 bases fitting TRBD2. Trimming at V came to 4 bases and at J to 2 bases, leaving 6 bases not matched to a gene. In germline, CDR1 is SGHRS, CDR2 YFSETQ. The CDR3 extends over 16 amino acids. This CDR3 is CASSMGLAAATDTQYF. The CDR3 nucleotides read TGCGCCAGCAGCATGGGACTAGCGGCAGCCACAGATACGCAGTATTTT.

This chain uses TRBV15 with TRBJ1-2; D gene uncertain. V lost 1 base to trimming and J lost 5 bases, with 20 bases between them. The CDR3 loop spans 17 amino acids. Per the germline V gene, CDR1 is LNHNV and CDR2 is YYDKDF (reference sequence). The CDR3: CATSRGSSGRDNYGYTF. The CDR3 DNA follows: TGTGCCACCAGCAGAGGATCGTCGGGGAGGGATAATTATGGCTACACCTTC.

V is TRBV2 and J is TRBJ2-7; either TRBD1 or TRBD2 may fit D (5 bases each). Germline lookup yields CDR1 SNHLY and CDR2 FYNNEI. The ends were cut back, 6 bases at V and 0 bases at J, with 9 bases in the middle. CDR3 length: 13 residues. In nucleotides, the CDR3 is TGTGCCAGCAGCCGGGACCACTCCTACGAGCAGTACTTC. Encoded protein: CASSRDHSYEQYF.